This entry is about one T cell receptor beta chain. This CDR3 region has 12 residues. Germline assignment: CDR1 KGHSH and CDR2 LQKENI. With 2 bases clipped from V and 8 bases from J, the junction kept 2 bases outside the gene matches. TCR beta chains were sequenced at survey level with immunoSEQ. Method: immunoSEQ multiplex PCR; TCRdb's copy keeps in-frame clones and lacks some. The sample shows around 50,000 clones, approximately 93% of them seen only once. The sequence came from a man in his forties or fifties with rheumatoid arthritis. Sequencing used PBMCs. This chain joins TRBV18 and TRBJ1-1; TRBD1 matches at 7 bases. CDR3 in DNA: TGTGCCAGCTCACCAATGGACAGGGAAGCTTTCTTT. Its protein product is CASSPMDREAFF.